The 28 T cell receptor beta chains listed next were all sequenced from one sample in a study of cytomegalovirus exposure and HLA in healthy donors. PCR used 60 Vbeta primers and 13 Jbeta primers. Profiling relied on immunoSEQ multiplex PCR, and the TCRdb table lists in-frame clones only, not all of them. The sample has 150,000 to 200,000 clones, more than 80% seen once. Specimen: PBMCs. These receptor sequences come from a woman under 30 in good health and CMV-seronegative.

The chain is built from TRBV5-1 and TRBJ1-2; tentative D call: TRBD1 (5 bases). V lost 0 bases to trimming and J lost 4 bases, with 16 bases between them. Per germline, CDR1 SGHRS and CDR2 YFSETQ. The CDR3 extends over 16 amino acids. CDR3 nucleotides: TGCGCCAGCAGCTTGGTAGCAGGGTATACCAGCTATGGCTACACCTTC. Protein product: CASSLVAGYTSYGYTF. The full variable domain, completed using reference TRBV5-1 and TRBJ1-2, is KAGVTQTPRYLIKTRGQQVTLSCSPISGHRSVSWYQQTPGQGLQFLFEYFSETQRNKGNFPGRFSGRQFSNSRSEMNVSTLELGDSALYLCASSLVAGYTSYGYTFGSGTRLTVV.

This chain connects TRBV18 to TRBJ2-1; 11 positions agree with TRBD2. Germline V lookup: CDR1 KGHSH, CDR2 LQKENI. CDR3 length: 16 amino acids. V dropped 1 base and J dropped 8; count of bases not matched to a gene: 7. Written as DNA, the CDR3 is TGTGCCAGCTCACCACTTTCTTCTAGCGGGAGGCATGAGCAGTTCTTC. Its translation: CASSPLSSSGRHEQFF.

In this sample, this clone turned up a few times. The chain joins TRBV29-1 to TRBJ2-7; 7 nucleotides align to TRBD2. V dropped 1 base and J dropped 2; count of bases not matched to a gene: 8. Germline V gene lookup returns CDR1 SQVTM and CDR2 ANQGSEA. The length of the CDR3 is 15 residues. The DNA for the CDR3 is TGCAGCGTTGAAGGGGGGACCAGCGGGACCTACGAGCAGTACTTC. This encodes CSVEGGTSGTYEQYF.

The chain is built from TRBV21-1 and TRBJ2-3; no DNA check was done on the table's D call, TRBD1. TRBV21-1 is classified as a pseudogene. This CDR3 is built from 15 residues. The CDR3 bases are TGTGCCAGCCCTCCTGGACAGGGTCGCACAGATACGCAGTATTTT. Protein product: CASPPGQGRTDTQYF.

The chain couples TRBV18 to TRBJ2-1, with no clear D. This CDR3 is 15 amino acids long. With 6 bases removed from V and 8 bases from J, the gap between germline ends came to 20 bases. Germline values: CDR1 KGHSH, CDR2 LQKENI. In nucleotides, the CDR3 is TGTGCCAGCTCCCTCTTACGCCAGACGGCGGATGAGCAGTTCTTC. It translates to CASSLLRQTADEQFF.

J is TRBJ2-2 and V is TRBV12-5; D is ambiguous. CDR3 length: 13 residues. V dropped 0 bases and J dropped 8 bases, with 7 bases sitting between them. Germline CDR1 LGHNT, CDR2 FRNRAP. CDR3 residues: CASGLVLLGELFF. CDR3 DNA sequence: TGTGCTAGTGGTTTGGTACTCCTGGGGGAGCTGTTTTTT.

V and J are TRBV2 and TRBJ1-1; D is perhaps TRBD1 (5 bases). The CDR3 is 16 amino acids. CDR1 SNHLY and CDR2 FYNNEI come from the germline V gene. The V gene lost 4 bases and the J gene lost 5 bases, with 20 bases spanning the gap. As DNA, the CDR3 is TGTGCCAGCAGTGTTCCCCGGGAGGGGAGCCGTACTGAAGCTTTCTTT. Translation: CASSVPREGSRTEAFF.

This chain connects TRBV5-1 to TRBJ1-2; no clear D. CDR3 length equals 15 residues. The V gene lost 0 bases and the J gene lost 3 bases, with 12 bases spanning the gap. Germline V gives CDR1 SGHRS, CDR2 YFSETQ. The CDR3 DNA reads TGCGCCAGCAGCTTGGTCGGGGTAGGAGACTATGGCTACACCTTC. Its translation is CASSLVGVGDYGYTF.

The CDR3 region is CASSTGTVRNQETQYF. The CDR3 DNA follows: TGCGCCAGCAGCACCGGGACAGTGAGGAACCAAGAGACCCAGTACTTC. The chain joins TRBV5-1 to TRBJ2-5, with 7 bases identical to TRBD1. The V and J ends lost 4 bases and 0 bases, in that order; junction bases with no gene match: 9. Germline V gene sequence: CDR1 SGHRS, CDR2 YFSETQ. This CDR3 has 16 amino acids.

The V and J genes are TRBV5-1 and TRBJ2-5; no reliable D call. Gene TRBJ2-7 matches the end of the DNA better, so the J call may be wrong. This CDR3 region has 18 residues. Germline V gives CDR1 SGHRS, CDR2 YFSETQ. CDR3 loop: CASSSRLLTEMSSYEQYF. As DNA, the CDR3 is TGCGCCAGCAGCTCCCGCCTCTTAACAGAAATGAGCTCCTACGAGCAGTACTTC.

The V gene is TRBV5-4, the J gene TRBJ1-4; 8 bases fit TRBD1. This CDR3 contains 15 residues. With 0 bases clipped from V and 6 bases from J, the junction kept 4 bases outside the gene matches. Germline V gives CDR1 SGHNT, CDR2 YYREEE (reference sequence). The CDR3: CASSLADREDEKLFF. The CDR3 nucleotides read TGTGCCAGCAGCTTGGCGGACAGGGAAGATGAAAAACTGTTTTTT.

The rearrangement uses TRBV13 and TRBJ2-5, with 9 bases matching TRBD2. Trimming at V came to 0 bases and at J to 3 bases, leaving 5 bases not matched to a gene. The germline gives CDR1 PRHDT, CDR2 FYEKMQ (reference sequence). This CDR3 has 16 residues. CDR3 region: CASSLGSLAGEETQYF. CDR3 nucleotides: TGTGCCAGCAGCTTAGGGTCTTTAGCGGGAGAAGAGACCCAGTACTTC.

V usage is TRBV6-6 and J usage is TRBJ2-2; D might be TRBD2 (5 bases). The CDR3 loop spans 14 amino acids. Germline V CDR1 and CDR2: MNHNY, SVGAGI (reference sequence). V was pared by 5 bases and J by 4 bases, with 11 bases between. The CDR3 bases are TGTGCCAGCAGTGTACTGGACTTCACCGGGGAGCTGTTTTTT. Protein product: CASSVLDFTGELFF.

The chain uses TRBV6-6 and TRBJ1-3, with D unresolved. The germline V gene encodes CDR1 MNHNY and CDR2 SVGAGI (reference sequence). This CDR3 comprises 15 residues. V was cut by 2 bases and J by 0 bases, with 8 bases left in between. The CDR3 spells CASSYQELSGNTIYF. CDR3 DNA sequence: TGTGCCAGCAGTTACCAGGAACTCTCTGGAAACACCATATATTTT.

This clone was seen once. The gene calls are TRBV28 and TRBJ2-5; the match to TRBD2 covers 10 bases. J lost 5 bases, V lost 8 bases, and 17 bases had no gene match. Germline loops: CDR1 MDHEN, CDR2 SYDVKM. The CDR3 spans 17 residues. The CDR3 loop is CASVDPGLAGVRETQYF. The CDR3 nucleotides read TGTGCCAGCGTCGACCCTGGTCTAGCGGGAGTGCGGGAGACCCAGTACTTC.

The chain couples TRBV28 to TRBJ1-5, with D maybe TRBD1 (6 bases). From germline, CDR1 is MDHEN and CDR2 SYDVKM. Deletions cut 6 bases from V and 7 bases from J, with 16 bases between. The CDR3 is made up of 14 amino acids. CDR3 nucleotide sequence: TGTGCCAGCAGAAAGAAACAGGGAGACCAGCCCCAGCATTTT. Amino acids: CASRKKQGDQPQHF. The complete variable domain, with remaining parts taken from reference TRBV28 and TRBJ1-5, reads DVKVTQSSRYLVKRTGEKVFLECVQDMDHENMFWYRQDPGLGLRLIYFSYDVKMKEKGDIPEGYSVSREKKERFSLILESASTNQTSMYLCASRKKQGDQPQHFGDGTRLSIL.

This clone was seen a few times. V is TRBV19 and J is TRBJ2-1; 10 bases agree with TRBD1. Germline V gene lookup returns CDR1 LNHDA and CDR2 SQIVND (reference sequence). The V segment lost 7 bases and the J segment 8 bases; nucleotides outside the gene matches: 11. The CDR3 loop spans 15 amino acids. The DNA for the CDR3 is TGTGCCAGTATGTACCGGGACAGGGGAACGGATGAGCAGTTCTTC. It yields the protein CASMYRDRGTDEQFF.

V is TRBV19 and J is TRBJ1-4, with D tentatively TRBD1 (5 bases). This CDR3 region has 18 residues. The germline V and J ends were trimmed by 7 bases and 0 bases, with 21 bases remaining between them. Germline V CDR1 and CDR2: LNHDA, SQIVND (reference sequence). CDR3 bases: TGTGCCAGTACCTCGATACTTCGGGGGGTTGCAACTAATGAAAAACTGTTTTTT. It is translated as CASTSILRGVATNEKLFF.

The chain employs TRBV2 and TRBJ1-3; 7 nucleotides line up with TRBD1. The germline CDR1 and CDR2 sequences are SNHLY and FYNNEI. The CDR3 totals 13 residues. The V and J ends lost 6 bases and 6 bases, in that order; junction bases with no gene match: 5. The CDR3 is CASSQGVKNTIYF. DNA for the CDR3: TGTGCCAGCAGCCAGGGGGTGAAAAACACCATATATTTT.

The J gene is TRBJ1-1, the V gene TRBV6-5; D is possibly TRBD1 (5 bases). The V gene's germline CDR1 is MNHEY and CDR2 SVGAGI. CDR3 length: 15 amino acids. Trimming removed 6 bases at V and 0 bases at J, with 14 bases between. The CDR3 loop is CASRGSGTMNTEAFF. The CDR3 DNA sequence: TGTGCCAGCAGGGGAAGCGGGACGATGAACACTGAAGCTTTCTTT.

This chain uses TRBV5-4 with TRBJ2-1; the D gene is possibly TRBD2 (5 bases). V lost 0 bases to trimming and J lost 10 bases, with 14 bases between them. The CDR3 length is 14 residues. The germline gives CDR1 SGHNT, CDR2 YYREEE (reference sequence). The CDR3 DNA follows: TGTGCCAGCAGCTTGGTATTACGGGGAAGAGAGCAGTTCTTC. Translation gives CASSLVLRGREQFF. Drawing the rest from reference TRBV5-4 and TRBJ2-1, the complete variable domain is ETGVTQSPTHLIKTRGQQVTLRCSSQSGHNTVSWYQQALGQGPQFIFQYYREEENGRGNFPPRFSGLQFPNYSSELNVNALELDDSALYLCASSLVLRGREQFFGPGTRLTVL.

CDR3 residues: CASRTGTGSVRDEAFF. CDR3 sequence (DNA): TGTGCCAGCAGGACCGGGACAGGGAGCGTTAGGGATGAAGCTTTCTTT. The V and J genes are TRBV6-6 and TRBJ1-1; the match to TRBD1 covers 9 bases. Germline V CDR1 and CDR2: MNHNY, SVGAGI (reference sequence). J lost 7 bases, V lost 6 bases, and 15 bases had no gene match. The CDR3 runs to 16 residues.

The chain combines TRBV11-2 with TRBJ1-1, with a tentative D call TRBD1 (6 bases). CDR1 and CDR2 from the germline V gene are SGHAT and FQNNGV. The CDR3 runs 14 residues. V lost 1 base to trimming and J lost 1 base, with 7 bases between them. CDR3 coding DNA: TGTGCCAGCAGCTTAGCGGGACAGAACACTGAAGCTTTCTTT. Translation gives CASSLAGQNTEAFF.

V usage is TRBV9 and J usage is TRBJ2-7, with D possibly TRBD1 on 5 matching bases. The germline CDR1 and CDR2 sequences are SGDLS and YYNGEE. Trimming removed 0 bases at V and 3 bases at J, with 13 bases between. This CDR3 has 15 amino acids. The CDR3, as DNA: TGTGCCAGCAGCGTAGGGGGCACAGGTTACTACGAGCAGTACTTC. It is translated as CASSVGGTGYYEQYF. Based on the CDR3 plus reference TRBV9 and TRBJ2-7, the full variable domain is DSGVTQTPKHLITATGQRVTLRCSPRSGDLSVYWYQQSLDQGLQFLIQYYNGEERAKGNILERFSAQQFPDLHSELNLSSLELGDSALYFCASSVGGTGYYEQYFGPGTRLTVT.

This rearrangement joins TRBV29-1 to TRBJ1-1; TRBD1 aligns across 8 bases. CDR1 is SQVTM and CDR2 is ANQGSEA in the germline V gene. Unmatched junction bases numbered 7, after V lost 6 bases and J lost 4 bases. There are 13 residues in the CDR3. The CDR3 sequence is CSVDRGSGTEAFF. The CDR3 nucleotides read TGCAGCGTAGACAGGGGATCGGGCACTGAAGCTTTCTTT.

DNA for the CDR3: TGTGCCAGCAGCTTAGAAGGGGGCCGATCACCCCTCCACTTT. Translating it yields CASSLEGGRSPLHF. The rearrangement joins TRBV13 to TRBJ1-6; 7 bases align to TRBD1. Germline V lookup: CDR1 PRHDT, CDR2 FYEKMQ (reference sequence). Trimming cost V 1 base and J 10 bases; bases outside gene matches: 4. CDR3 length: 14 residues.

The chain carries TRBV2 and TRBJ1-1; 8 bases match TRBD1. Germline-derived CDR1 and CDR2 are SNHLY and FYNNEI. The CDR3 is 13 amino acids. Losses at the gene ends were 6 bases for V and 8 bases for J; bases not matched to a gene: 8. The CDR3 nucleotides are TGTGCCAGCAGCGGGGACAGGCGAAAAGAAGCTTTCTTT. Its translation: CASSGDRRKEAFF.

The CDR3 region has the DNA TGTGCCAGCTCACAATTCCCGGGACAGGGACTCGAAGCTTTCTTT. This gives the protein CASSQFPGQGLEAFF. The chain uses TRBV18 and TRBJ1-1; TRBD1 matches at 9 bases. The CDR3 runs 15 residues. CDR1 KGHSH and CDR2 LQKENI come from the germline V gene. V lost 4 bases to trimming and J lost 8 bases; unmatched junction nucleotides: 11.